Here is one T cell receptor (beta chain) with its context. Its antigen remains unidentified. The data originate from a study of cytomegalovirus exposure and HLA in healthy donors. The CDR3 spans 16 residues. Trimming stripped 1 base from V and 0 bases from J, with 12 bases between. CDR1 is GTSNPN and CDR2 is SVGIG in the germline V gene (reference sequence). The PCR had 60 Vbeta and 13 Jbeta primers. TCRdb's table, derived via immunoSEQ multiplex PCR, lists solely in-frame clones and lacks some. The sample includes 120,000 to 150,000 clones, 78% of them seen just once. Study-wide results and caveats: The only immune exposure information that was available was CMV serostatus. In a later analysis, the majority of CMV-associated beta chains seemingly showed HLA restriction. TCR beta chain V- and J-gene trimming was linked, in a later analysis, to a missense variant in DCLRE1C. An analysis that was carried out later associated 16,951 TCR beta sequences with HLA alleles at 0.05 false discovery rate.

The gene calls are TRBV30 and TRBJ1-4; maybe TRBD1 (5 bases). This TCR came from a man aged 35-49 years in good health and CMV-seropositive. Sequencing was performed on PBMCs. DNA of the CDR3: TGTGCCTGGAGTGAAGACAGCCAGACAACTAATGAAAAACTGTTTTTT. This sequence encodes CAWSEDSQTTNEKLFF.